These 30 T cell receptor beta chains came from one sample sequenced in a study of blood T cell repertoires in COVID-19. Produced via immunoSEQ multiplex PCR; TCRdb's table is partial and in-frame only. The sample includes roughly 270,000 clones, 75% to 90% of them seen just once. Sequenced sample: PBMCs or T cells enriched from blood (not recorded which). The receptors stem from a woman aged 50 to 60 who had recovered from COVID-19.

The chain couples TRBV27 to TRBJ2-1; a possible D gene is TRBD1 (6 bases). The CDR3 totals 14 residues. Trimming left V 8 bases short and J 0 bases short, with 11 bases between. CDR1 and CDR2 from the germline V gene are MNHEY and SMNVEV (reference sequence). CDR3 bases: TGTGCCAGCGGGACACCTAGCTCCTACAATGAGCAGTTCTTC. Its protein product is CASGTPSSYNEQFF.

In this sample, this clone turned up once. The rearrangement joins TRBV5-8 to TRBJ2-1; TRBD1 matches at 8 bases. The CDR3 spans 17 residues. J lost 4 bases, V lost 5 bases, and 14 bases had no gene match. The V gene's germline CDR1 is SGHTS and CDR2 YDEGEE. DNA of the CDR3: TGTGCCAGCAGATCTAGGGACAGGACCGCCCCGTACAATGAGCAGTTCTTC. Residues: CASRSRDRTAPYNEQFF.

The CDR3 loop reads CASGDRVSYNEQFF. CDR3 nucleotide sequence: TGTGCCAGCGGGGACAGGGTTTCCTACAATGAGCAGTTCTTC. The rearrangement joins TRBV2 to TRBJ2-1; 9 positions match TRBD1. V gave up 8 bases and J gave up 1 base; unmatched junction bases: 3. CDR3 length equals 14 residues. Germline lookup yields CDR1 SNHLY and CDR2 FYNNEI.

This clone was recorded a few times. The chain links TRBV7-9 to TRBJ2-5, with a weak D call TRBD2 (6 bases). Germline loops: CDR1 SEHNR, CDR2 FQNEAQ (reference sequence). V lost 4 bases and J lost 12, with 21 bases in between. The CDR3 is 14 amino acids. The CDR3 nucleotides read TGTGCCAGCAGCTGGGAGGTAGTAAGCGCGGGGAAGTACTTC. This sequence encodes CASSWEVVSAGKYF.

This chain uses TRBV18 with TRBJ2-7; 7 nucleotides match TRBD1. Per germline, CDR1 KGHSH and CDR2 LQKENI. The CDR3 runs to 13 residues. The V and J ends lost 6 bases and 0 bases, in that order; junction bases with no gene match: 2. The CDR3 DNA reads TGTGCCAGCTCGGGACAGTACTCCTACGAGCAGTACTTC. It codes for CASSGQYSYEQYF.

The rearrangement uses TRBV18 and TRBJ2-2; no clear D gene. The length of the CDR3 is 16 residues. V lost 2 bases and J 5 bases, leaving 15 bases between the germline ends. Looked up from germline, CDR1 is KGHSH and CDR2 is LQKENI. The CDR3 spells CASSPWILGKTGELFF. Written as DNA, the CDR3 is TGTGCCAGCTCACCATGGATTCTAGGCAAGACCGGGGAGCTGTTTTTT.

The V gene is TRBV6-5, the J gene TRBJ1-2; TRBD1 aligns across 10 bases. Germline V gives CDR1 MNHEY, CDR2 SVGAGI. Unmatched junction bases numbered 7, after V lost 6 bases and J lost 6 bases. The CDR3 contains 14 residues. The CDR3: CASRRTGGGDGYTF. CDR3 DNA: TGTGCCAGCAGAAGGACAGGGGGTGGTGATGGCTACACCTTC.

The CDR3 spells CASSDPGSANTEAFF. The CDR3 DNA sequence: TGTGCCAGCAGTGATCCGGGTTCAGCAAACACTGAAGCTTTCTTT. The rearrangement uses TRBV6-1 and TRBJ1-1; D unresolved. The CDR3 spans 15 residues. With 3 bases removed from V and 2 bases from J, the gap between germline ends came to 13 bases. Germline CDR1 reads MNHNS; CDR2 reads SASEGT.

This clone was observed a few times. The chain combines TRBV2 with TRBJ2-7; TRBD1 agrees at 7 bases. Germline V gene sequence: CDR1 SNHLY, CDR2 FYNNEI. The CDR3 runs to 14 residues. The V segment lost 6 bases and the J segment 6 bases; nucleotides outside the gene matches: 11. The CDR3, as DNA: TGTGCCAGCAGCGTGGGGGACAGCCTGGGCGAGCAGTACTTC. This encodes CASSVGDSLGEQYF. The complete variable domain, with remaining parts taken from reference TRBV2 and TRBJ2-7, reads EPEVTQTPSHQVTQMGQEVILRCVPISNHLYFYWYRQILGQKVEFLVSFYNNEISEKSEIFDDQFSVERPDGSNFTLKIRSTKLEDSAMYFCASSVGDSLGEQYFGPGTRLTVT.

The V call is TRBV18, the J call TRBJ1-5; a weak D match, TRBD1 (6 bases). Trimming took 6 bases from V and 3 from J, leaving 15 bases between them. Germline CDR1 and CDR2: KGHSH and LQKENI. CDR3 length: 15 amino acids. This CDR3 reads CASSPQGQLNQPQHF. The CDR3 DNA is TGTGCCAGCTCGCCTCAGGGACAACTCAATCAGCCCCAGCATTTT.

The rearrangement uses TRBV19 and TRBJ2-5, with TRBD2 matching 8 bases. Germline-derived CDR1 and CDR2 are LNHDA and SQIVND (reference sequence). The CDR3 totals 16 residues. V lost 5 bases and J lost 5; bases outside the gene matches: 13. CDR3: CASSFITGGGWETQYF. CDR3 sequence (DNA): TGTGCCAGTAGTTTTATAACCGGGGGGGGCTGGGAGACCCAGTACTTC.

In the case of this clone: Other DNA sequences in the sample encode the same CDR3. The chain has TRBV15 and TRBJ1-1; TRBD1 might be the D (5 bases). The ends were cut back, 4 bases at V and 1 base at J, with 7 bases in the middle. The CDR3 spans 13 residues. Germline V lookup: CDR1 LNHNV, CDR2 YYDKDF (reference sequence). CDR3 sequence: CATSTQGNTEAFF. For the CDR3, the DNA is TGTGCCACCAGCACGCAGGGGAACACTGAAGCTTTCTTT.

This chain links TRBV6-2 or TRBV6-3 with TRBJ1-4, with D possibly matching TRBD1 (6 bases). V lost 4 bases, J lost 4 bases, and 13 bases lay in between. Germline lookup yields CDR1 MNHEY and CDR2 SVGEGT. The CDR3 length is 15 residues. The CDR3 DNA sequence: TGTGCCAGCAGTTCAGGACAGACGATTAATGAAAAACTGTTTTTT. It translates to CASSSGQTINEKLFF.

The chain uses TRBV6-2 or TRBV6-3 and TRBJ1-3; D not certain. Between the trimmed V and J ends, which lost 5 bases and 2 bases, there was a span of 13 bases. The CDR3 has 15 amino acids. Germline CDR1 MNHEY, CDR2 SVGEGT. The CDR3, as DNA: TGTGCCAGCAGTAGAGGGTCGAGTGCTGGAAACACCATATATTTT. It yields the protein CASSRGSSAGNTIYF.

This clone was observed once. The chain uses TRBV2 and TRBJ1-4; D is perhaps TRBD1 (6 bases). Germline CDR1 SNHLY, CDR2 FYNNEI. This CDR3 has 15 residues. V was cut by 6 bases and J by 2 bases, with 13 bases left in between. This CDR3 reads CASSEQGVTNEKLFF. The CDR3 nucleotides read TGTGCCAGCAGCGAACAGGGTGTTACTAATGAAAAACTGTTTTTT.

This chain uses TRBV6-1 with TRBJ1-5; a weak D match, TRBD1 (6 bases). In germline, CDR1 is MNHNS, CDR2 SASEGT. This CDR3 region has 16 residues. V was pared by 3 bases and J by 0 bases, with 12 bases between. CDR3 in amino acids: CASSDIRQVSNQPQHF. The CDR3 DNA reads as TGTGCCAGCAGTGACATTCGACAGGTTAGCAATCAGCCCCAGCATTTT.

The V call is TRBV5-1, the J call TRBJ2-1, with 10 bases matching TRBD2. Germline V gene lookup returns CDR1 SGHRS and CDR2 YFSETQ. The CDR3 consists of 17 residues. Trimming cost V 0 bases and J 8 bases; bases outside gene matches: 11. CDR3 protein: CASSLGFVGTSVDEQFF. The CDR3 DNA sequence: TGCGCCAGCAGCTTGGGATTTGTGGGGACTAGCGTCGATGAGCAGTTCTTC.

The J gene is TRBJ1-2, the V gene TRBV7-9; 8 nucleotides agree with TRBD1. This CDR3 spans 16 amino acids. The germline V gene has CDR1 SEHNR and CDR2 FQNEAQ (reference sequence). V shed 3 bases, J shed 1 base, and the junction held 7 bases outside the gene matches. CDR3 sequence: CASSFATGVLNYGYTF. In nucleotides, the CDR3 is TGTGCCAGCAGCTTCGCGACAGGGGTCCTTAACTATGGCTACACCTTC.

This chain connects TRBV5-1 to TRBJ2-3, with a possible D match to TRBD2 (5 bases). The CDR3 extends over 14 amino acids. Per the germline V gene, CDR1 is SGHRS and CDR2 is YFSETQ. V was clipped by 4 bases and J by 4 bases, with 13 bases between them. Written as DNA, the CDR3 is TGCGCCAGCAGCCATCGGACTCAGGCAGATACGCAGTATTTT. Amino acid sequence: CASSHRTQADTQYF.

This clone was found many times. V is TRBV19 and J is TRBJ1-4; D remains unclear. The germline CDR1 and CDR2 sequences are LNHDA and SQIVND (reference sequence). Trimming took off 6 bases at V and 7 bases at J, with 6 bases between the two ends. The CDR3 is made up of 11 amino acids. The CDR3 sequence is CASREVEKLFF. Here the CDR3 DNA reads TGTGCCAGTAGGGAGGTTGAAAAACTGTTTTTT.

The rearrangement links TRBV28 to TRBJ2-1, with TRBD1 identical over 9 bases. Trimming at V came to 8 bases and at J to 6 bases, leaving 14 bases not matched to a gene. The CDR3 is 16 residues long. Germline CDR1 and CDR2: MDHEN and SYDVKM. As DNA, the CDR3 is TGTGCCAGCGGACGGACAGGGGTAGGGCTCGTCAATGAGCAGTTCTTC. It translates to CASGRTGVGLVNEQFF.

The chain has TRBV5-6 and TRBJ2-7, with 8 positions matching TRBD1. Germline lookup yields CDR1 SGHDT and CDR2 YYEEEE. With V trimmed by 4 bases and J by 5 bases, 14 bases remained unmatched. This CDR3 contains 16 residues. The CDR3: CASSHGVDRGENEQYF. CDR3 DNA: TGTGCCAGCAGCCACGGGGTAGACAGGGGAGAAAACGAGCAGTACTTC.

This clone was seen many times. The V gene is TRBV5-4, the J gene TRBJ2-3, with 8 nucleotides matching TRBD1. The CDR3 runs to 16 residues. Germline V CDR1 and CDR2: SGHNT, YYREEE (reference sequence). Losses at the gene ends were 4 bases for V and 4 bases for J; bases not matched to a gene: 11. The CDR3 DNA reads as TGTGCCAGCAGCACCTACAGGGGGGCAGAGGCAGATACGCAGTATTTT. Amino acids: CASSTYRGAEADTQYF. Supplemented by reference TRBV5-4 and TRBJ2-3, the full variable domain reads ETGVTQSPTHLIKTRGQQVTLRCSSQSGHNTVSWYQQALGQGPQFIFQYYREEENGRGNFPPRFSGLQFPNYSSELNVNALELDDSALYLCASSTYRGAEADTQYFGPGTRLTVL.

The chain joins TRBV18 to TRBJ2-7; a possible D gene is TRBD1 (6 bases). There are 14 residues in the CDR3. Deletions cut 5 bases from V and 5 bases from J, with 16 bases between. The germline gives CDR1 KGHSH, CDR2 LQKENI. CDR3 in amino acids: CASSKQGDGNEQYF. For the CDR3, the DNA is TGTGCCAGCTCAAAACAGGGTGACGGGAACGAGCAGTACTTC.

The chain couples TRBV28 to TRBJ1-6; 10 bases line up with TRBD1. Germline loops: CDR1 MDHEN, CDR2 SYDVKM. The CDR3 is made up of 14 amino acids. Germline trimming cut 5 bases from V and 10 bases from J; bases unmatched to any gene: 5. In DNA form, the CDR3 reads TGTGCCAGCAGTGTTAGGACAGGGGGATCACCCCTCCACTTT. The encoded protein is CASSVRTGGSPLHF.

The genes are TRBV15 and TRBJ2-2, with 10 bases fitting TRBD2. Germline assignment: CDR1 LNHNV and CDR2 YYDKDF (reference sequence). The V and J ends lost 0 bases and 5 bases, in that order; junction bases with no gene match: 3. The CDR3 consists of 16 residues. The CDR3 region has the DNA TGTGCCACCAGCAGAGATCTACTAGCGGGGACCGGGGAGCTGTTTTTT. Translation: CATSRDLLAGTGELFF.

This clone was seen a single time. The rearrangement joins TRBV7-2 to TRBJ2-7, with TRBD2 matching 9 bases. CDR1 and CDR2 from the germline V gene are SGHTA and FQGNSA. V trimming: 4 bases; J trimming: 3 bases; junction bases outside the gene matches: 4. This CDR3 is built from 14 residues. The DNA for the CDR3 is TGTGCCAGCAGCTCGGGACTAGCTCTCTACGAGCAGTACTTC. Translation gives CASSSGLALYEQYF.

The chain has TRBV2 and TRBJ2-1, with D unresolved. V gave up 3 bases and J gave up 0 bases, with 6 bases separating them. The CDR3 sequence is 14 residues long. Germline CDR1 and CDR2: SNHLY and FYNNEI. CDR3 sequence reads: CASSEQVSYNEQFF. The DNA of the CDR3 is TGTGCCAGCAGTGAGCAGGTCTCCTACAATGAGCAGTTCTTC.

This chain's CDR3 is CASSQEFGTAYGYTF. CDR3 coding DNA: TGCGCCAGCAGCCAAGAGTTCGGGACAGCCTATGGCTACACCTTC. This chain joins TRBV4-1 and TRBJ1-2; 7 nucleotides agree with TRBD1. After removal of 0 bases from V and 4 bases from J, the junction contained 5 bases not matched to a gene. The CDR3 has 15 residues. From germline, CDR1 is MGHRA and CDR2 YSYEKL.

The CDR3 nucleotides read TGTGCCAGCAGCGGGACAGGCCAAGAGACCCAGTACTTC. This encodes CASSGTGQETQYF. The V and J genes are TRBV28 and TRBJ2-5, with TRBD1 matching over 8 bases. Germline lookup yields CDR1 MDHEN and CDR2 SYDVKM. This CDR3 comprises 13 residues. J gave up 1 base and V 6 bases, and 1 base lay outside the gene matches.